Listed here are 9 T cell receptor beta chains from one sample, sequenced in a study of blood T cell repertoires in COVID-19. The protocol was immunoSEQ multiplex PCR, while the TCRdb copy is restricted to in-frame clones and leaves out a portion. This sample has 300,000 to 400,000 clones; around nine tenths occur once, and the top ten carry about 7%. The specimen sequenced was peripheral blood. These receptors were collected from a woman in her sixties or seventies with COVID-19, enrolled during active disease.

The chain's CDR3 is CASSQEGAGRDSPLHF. In DNA, the CDR3 is TGCGCCAGCAGCCAAGAGGGGGCAGGGCGGGATTCACCCCTCCACTTT. The chain couples TRBV4-3 to TRBJ1-6; possibly TRBD1 for D (6 bases). V dropped 0 bases and J dropped 8 bases, with 14 bases sitting between them. Germline-derived CDR1 and CDR2 are LGHNA and YSLEER. The CDR3 spans 16 residues.

The V and J genes are TRBV7-6 and TRBJ1-2; TRBD1 might be the D (5 bases). This CDR3 has 15 amino acids. V was trimmed by 5 bases and J by 0 bases, leaving 13 bases between them. Germline V gene lookup returns CDR1 SGHVS and CDR2 FNYEAQ. The CDR3 region has the DNA TGTGCCAGCAGCCACTACTCGGGGGCTAACTATGGCTACACCTTC. It is translated as CASSHYSGANYGYTF.

J is TRBJ1-5 and V is TRBV4-1; 8 nucleotides align to TRBD1. The V gene's germline CDR1 is MGHRA and CDR2 YSYEKL. This CDR3 is 15 amino acids long. The ends lost 0 bases at V and 5 bases at J; junction bases unmatched: 3. The CDR3 sequence is CASSQETGGYQPQHF. CDR3 nucleotides: TGCGCCAGCAGCCAAGAAACAGGGGGGTATCAGCCCCAGCATTTT.

V is TRBV2 and J is TRBJ1-2, with D tentatively TRBD1 (5 bases). CDR1 SNHLY and CDR2 FYNNEI come from the germline V gene. CDR3 length: 14 amino acids. The V end was cut by 5 bases, the J end by 2 bases, with 12 bases between. This CDR3 is CASSKAGPNYGYTF. The CDR3, as DNA: TGTGCCAGCAGTAAGGCAGGGCCGAACTATGGCTACACCTTC.

This chain links TRBV5-5 with TRBJ2-4; the D gene is possibly TRBD1 (5 bases). This CDR3 has 17 residues. V was shortened by 0 bases and J by 0 bases, with 13 bases between the two germline ends. In germline, CDR1 is SGHKS, CDR2 YYEKEE (reference sequence). The CDR3 sequence: CASSLEGLQLAKNIQYF. CDR3 coding DNA: TGTGCCAGCAGCTTGGAGGGGCTACAGTTAGCCAAAAACATTCAGTACTTC.

The J gene is TRBJ1-1, the V gene TRBV7-6; D not certain. Between the trimmed V and J ends, which lost 3 bases and 4 bases, there was a span of 6 bases. This CDR3 has 12 amino acids. Germline V lookup: CDR1 SGHVS, CDR2 FNYEAQ. The CDR3 sequence: CASSFSGTEAFF. In DNA, the CDR3 is TGTGCCAGCAGCTTCTCGGGCACTGAAGCTTTCTTT.

J is TRBJ2-2 and V is TRBV9; the D is unclear. Trimming stripped 3 bases from V and 0 bases from J, with 12 bases between. Germline values: CDR1 SGDLS, CDR2 YYNGEE. The CDR3 has 16 amino acids. CDR3 DNA sequence: TGTGCCAGCAGCGGACGGTGGGCCGCGAACACCGGGGAGCTGTTTTTT. This gives the protein CASSGRWAANTGELFF.

The J gene is TRBJ1-2, the V gene TRBV23-1; D not certain. TRBV23-1 is an open reading frame, and its role is uncertain. The CDR3 totals 17 residues. V lost 2 bases and J 6 bases, leaving 22 bases between the germline ends. DNA of the CDR3: TGCGCCAGCAGTCAACCCCACGGAAGAGGTAGCAACGATGGCTACACCTTC. Translation: CASSQPHGRGSNDGYTF.

The genes are TRBV4-1 and TRBJ1-3; 12 bases align to TRBD1. V lost 3 bases to trimming and J lost 2 bases; unmatched junction nucleotides: 8. The CDR3 spans 18 residues. Germline V gene sequence: CDR1 MGHRA, CDR2 YSYEKL. CDR3: CASSQGGQGAKAGNTIYF. CDR3 bases: TGCGCCAGCAGCCAGGGGGGACAGGGGGCAAAGGCTGGAAACACCATATATTTT.